This TCR beta chain emerged from a study of blood T cells in healthy people across ages. Study-wide points: Fewer expanded clones and more diversity marked long-lived versus aged donors.

Each sample had at least 6 million PBMCs isolated. Primed by a sample-barcoded 5' primer and a J-beta primer mix, a second PCR proceeded for about 6 to 12 cycles. Each cDNA was tagged by a template-switch adaptor containing 12 random nucleotides. Each CDR3 protein is one row after TCRdb ran MiXCR on the 5' RACE reads. The sample shows 800,000 or so distinct CDR3 sequences, 55% to 65% of them seen only once. There are 15 residues in the CDR3. The germline gives CDR1 MGHDK, CDR2 SYGVNS. V was clipped by 2 bases and J by 3 bases, with 13 bases between them. In its sample, this clonotype was seen a few times. Its antigen remains unidentified.

Sample: blood. This sequence originates from a man younger than 45 in good health. The V and J genes are TRBV25-1 and TRBJ1-2, with D possibly TRBD1 on 6 matching bases. CDR3 nucleotides: TGTGCCAGCAGTGAAGGGGGGCGAGGGCACTATGGCTACACCTTC. This encodes CASSEGGRGHYGYTF.